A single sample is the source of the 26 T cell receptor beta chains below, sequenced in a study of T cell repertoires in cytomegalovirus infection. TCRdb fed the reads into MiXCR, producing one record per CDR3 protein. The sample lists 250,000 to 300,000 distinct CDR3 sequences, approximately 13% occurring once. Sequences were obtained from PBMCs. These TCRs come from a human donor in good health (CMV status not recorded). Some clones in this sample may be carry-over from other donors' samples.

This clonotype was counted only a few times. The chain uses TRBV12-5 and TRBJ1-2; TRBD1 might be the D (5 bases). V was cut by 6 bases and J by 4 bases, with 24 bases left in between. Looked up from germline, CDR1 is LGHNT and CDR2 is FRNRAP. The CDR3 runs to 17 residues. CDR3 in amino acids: CASGPFPPGLPGYGYTF. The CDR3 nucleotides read TGTGCTAGTGGACCCTTCCCTCCGGGACTACCGGGCTATGGCTACACCTTC.

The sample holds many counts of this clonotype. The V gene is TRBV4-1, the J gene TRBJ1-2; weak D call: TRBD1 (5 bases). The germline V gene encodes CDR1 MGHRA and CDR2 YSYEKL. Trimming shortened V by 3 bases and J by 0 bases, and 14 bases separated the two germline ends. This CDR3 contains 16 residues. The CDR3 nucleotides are TGCGCCAGCAGCCAGGATACGGGGCCTACTAACTATGGCTACACCTTC. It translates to CASSQDTGPTNYGYTF.

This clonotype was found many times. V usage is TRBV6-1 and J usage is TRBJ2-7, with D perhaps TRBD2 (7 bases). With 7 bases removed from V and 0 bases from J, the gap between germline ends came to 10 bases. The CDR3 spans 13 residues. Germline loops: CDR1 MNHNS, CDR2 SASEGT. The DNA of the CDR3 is TGTGCCAGCAACAGGGACTACTCCTACGAGCAGTACTTC. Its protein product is CASNRDYSYEQYF.

CDR3 DNA sequence: TGTGCCAGCAGAAACAGGGCCCGGGATTTCTACGAGCAGTACTTC. This translates into CASRNRARDFYEQYF. The chain couples TRBV2 to TRBJ2-7; D perhaps matches TRBD1 (6 bases). CDR1 and CDR2 from the germline V gene are SNHLY and FYNNEI. CDR3 length: 15 residues. V lost 6 bases to trimming and J lost 3 bases, with 18 bases between them. Full variable domain (outside the CDR3, taken from reference TRBV2 and TRBJ2-7): EPEVTQTPSHQVTQMGQEVILRCVPISNHLYFYWYRQILGQKVEFLVSFYNNEISEKSEIFDDQFSVERPDGSNFTLKIRSTKLEDSAMYFCASRNRARDFYEQYFGPGTRLTVT.

This CDR3 reads CSASDSGGPYNEQFF. In DNA form, the CDR3 reads TGCAGTGCTAGTGACTCGGGAGGTCCCTACAATGAGCAGTTCTTC. The chain combines TRBV20-1 with TRBJ2-1; 7 bases line up with TRBD2. The ends lost 3 bases at V and 2 bases at J; junction bases unmatched: 7. Germline-derived CDR1 and CDR2 are DFQATT and SNEGSKA (reference sequence). This CDR3 is 15 amino acids long.

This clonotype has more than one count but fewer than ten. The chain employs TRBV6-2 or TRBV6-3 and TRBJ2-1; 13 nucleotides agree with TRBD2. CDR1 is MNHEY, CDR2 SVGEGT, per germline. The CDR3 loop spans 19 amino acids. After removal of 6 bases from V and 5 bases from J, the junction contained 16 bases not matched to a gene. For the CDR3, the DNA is TGTGCCAGCAGGAGACAGGACGTACTAGCGGGAGGGCCCCACAATGAGCAGTTCTTC. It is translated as CASRRQDVLAGGPHNEQFF.

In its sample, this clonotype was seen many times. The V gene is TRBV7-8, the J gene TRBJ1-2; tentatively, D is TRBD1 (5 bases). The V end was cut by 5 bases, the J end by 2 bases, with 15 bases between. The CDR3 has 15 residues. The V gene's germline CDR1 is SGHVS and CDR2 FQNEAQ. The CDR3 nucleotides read TGTGCCAGCAGCACCCGGGACGGAAGGAACTATGGCTACACCTTC. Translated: CASSTRDGRNYGYTF.

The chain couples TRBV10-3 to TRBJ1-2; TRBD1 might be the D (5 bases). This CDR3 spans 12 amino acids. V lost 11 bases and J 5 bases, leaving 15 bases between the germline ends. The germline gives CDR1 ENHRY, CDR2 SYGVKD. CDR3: CASGRGAYGYTF. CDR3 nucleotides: TGTGCCTCCGGGCGCGGGGCATATGGCTACACCTTC.

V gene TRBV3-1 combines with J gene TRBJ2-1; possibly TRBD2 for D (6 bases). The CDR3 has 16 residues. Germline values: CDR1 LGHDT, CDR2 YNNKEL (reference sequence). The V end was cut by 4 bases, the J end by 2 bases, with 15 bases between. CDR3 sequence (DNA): TGTGCCAGCAGCCCCCCGACCGGAGGGCCCTACAATGAGCAGTTCTTC. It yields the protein CASSPPTGGPYNEQFF.

The CDR3 reads CATSRGLAGTNTGELFF. Here the CDR3 DNA reads TGTGCCACTAGCCGAGGACTAGCGGGTACGAACACCGGGGAGCTGTTTTTT. The chain is built from TRBV10-3 and TRBJ2-2; 11 positions match TRBD2. CDR1 and CDR2 (germline): ENHRY, SYGVKD. The J segment lost 0 bases and the V segment lost 10 bases, leaving 10 bases of the junction unmatched. The CDR3 has 17 amino acids.

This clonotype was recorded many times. The CDR3 reads CASSPHRGTPNYGYTF. The DNA of the CDR3 is TGTGCCAGCAGCCCCCACCGGGGCACCCCGAACTATGGCTACACCTTC. The chain couples TRBV7-6 to TRBJ1-2, with D tentatively TRBD1 (5 bases). The V gene lost 5 bases and the J gene lost 2 bases, with 18 bases spanning the gap. The CDR3 is 16 residues long. Germline-derived CDR1 and CDR2 are SGHVS and FNYEAQ.

This CDR3 is CASSRFTGAGANVLTF. CDR3 DNA: TGTGCCAGCAGCCGATTTACAGGGGCTGGGGCCAACGTCCTGACTTTC. V gene TRBV6-6 combines with J gene TRBJ2-6; 7 bases map to TRBD1. After removal of 6 bases from V and 2 bases from J, the junction contained 7 bases not matched to a gene. Germline CDR1 reads MNHNY; CDR2 reads SVGAGI (reference sequence). This CDR3 spans 16 amino acids.

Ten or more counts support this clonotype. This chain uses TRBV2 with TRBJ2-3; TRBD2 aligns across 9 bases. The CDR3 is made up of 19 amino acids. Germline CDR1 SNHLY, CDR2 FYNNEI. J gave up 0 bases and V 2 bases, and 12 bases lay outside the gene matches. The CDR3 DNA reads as TGTGCCAGCAGTGAATTCCCCCGACTAGCGGAACCTAGCACAGATACGCAGTATTTT. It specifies CASSEFPRLAEPSTDTQYF. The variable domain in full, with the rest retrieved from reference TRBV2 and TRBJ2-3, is EPEVTQTPSHQVTQMGQEVILRCVPISNHLYFYWYRQILGQKVEFLVSFYNNEISEKSEIFDDQFSVERPDGSNFTLKIRSTKLEDSAMYFCASSEFPRLAEPSTDTQYFGPGTRLTVL.

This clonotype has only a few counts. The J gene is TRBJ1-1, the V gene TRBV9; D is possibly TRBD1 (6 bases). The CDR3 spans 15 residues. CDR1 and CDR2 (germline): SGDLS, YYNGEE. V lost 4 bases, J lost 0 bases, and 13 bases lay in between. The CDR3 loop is CASSTFDRLNTEAFF. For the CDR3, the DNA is TGTGCCAGCAGCACCTTCGACAGGCTGAACACTGAAGCTTTCTTT.

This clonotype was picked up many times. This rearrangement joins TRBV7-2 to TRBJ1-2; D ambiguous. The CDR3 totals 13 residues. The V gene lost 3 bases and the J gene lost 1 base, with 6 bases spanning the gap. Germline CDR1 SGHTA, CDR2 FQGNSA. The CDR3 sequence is CASSFVVNYGYTF. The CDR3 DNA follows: TGTGCCAGCAGCTTCGTGGTTAACTATGGCTACACCTTC.

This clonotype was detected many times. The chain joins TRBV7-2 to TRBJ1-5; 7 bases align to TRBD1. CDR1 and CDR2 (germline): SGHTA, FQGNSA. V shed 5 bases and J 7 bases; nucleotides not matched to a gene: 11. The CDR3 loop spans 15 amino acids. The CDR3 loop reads CASSVRQGSGQPQHF. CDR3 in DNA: TGTGCCAGCAGCGTAAGACAGGGATCAGGACAGCCCCAGCATTTT.

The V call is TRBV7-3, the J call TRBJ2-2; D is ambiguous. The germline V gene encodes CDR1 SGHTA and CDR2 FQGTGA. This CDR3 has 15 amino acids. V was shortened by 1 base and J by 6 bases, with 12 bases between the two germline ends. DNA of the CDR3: TGTGCCAGCAGCTTAATTAGTCAAGTCTCCGGGGAGCTGTTTTTT. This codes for CASSLISQVSGELFF.

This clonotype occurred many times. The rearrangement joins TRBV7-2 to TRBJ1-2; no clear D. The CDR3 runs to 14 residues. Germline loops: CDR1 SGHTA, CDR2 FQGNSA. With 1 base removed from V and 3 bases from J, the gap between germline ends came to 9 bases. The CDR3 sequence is CASSLGGDHYGYTF. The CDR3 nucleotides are TGTGCCAGCAGCTTAGGAGGTGACCACTATGGCTACACCTTC.

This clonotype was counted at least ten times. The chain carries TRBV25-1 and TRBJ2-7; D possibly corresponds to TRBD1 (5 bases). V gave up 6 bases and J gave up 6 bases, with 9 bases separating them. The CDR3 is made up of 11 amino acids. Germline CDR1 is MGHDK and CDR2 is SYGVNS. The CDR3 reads CASSRVSEQYF. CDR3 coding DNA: TGTGCCAGCAGCAGGGTTAGCGAGCAGTACTTC.

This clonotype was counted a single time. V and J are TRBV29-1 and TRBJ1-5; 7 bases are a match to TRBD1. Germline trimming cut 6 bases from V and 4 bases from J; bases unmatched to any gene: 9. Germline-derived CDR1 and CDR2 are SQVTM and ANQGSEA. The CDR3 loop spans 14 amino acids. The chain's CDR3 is CSVMAGTDNQPQHF. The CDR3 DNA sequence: TGCAGCGTCATGGCCGGGACAGATAATCAGCCCCAGCATTTT. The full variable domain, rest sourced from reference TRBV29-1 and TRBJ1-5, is SAVISQKPSRDICQRGTSLTIQCQVDSQVTMMFWYRQQPGQSLTLIATANQGSEATYESGFVIDKFPISRPNLTFSTLTVSNMSPEDSSIYLCSVMAGTDNQPQHFGDGTRLSIL.

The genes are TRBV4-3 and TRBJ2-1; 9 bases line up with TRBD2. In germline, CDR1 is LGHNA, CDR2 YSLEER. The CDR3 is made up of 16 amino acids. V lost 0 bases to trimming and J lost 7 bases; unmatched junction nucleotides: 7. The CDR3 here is CASSQEGSGSINEQFF. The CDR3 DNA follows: TGCGCCAGCAGCCAAGAGGGTAGCGGGAGCATAAATGAGCAGTTCTTC.

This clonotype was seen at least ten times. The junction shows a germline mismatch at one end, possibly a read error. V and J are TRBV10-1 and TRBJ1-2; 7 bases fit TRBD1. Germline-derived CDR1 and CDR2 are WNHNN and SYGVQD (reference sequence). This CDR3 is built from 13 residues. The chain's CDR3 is CASSESRGQALHF. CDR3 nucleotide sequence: TGCGCCAGCAGTGAGTCGAGAGGACAGGCCCTTCACTTC.

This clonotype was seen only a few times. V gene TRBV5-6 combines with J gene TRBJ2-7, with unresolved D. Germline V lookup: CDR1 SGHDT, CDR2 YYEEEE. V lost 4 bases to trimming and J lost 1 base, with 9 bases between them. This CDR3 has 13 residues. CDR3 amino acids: CASSILRSYEQYF. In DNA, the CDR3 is TGTGCCAGCAGCATTCTCCGTTCCTACGAGCAGTACTTC.

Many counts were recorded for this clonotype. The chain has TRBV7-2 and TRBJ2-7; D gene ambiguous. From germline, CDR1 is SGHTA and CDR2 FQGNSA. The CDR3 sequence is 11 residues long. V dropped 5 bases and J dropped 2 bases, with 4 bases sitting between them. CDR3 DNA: TGTGCCAGCAGCCGGACCTACGAGCAGTACTTC. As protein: CASSRTYEQYF.

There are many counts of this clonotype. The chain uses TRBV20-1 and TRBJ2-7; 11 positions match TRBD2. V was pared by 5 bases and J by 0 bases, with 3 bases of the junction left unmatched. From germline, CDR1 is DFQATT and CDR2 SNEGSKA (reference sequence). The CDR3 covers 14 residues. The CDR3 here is CSAPTSGSSYEQYF. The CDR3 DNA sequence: TGCAGTGCTCCTACTAGCGGGAGCTCCTACGAGCAGTACTTC.

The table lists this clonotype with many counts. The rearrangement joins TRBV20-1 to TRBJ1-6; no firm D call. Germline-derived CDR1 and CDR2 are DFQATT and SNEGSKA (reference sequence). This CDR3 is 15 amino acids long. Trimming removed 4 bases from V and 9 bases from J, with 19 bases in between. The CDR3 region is CSATPGGSESSPLHF. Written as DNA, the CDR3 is TGCAGTGCTACCCCCGGAGGGTCGGAAAGTTCACCCCTCCACTTT.